The 18 T cell receptor beta chains in this list originate from one sample, sequenced in a study of patients and donors after allogeneic stem cell transplantation. Using its own MiXCR run on the RT-PCR reads, TCRdb lists one record per CDR3 protein. The sample has about 23,000 distinct CDR3 sequences, about 30% seen once. Material: blood, either unsorted or a sorted T cell fraction (not recorded which). The origin of the receptors is a human donor who was either an allogeneic HSCT recipient or a stem cell or donor lymphocyte infusion donor (not recorded which). It is not recorded whose cells these are; they may come from a transplant donor.

This clonotype was counted at least ten times. The chain carries TRBV28 and TRBJ2-5; 8 nucleotides align to TRBD2. CDR1 and CDR2 (germline): MDHEN, SYDVKM. V lost 3 bases and J lost 2; bases outside the gene matches: 5. This CDR3 comprises 15 residues. CDR3 sequence: CASSFTGGSQETQYF. The CDR3, as DNA: TGTGCCAGCAGTTTTACGGGGGGGTCGCAAGAGACCCAGTACTTC.

The genes are TRBV6-6 and TRBJ1-6, with D perhaps matching TRBD1 (5 bases). The germline V gene has CDR1 MNHNY and CDR2 SVGAGI (reference sequence). Trimming took 4 bases from V and 7 from J, leaving 8 bases between them. This CDR3 is built from 13 residues. The CDR3 DNA reads TGTGCCAGCAGTTTTCCAGGGAATTCACCCCTCCACTTT. As protein: CASSFPGNSPLHF.

This clonotype was seen repeatedly, ten times or more. The gene calls are TRBV6-6 and TRBJ1-5; possible D gene TRBD1, 6 bases. The CDR3 is 14 residues long. Germline-derived CDR1 and CDR2 are MNHNY and SVGAGI (reference sequence). Trimming left V 6 bases short and J 4 bases short, with 13 bases between. The CDR3 here is CASSRGRGNQPQHF. The CDR3, as DNA: TGTGCCAGCAGCCGGGGGAGGGGGAATCAGCCCCAGCATTTT.

The chain carries TRBV5-1 and TRBJ2-1, with D perhaps given as TRBD1 or TRBD2 (5 bases each). V shed 0 bases and J shed 10 bases, with 8 bases lying between them. The CDR3 runs 12 residues. Looked up from germline, CDR1 is SGHRS and CDR2 is YFSETQ. CDR3 sequence: CASSLEGDEQFF. DNA of the CDR3: TGCGCCAGCAGCTTGGAAGGGGACGAGCAGTTCTTC.

This clonotype was observed a handful of times. The chain links TRBV28 to TRBJ2-4; D possibly corresponds to TRBD2 (6 bases). V lost 5 bases and J lost 1, with 12 bases in between. This CDR3 has 15 residues. Germline loops: CDR1 MDHEN, CDR2 SYDVKM. The CDR3 sequence: CASSPLEGAKNIQYF. The CDR3 DNA reads TGTGCCAGCAGTCCTCTGGAGGGTGCCAAAAACATTCAGTACTTC.

The chain links TRBV4-3 to TRBJ1-3; possible D gene TRBD1, 5 bases. CDR3 size: 17 residues. V lost 1 base and J lost 4, with 17 bases in between. Per germline, CDR1 LGHNA and CDR2 YSLEER. As DNA, the CDR3 is TGCGCCAGCAGCCAAGTTTCAGGGATATTTCTGGGAAACACCATATATTTT. It is translated as CASSQVSGIFLGNTIYF.

The chain combines TRBV4-1 with TRBJ1-1, with TRBD1 identical over 7 bases. The J segment lost 7 bases and the V segment lost 2 bases, leaving 16 bases of the junction unmatched. Germline assignment: CDR1 MGHRA and CDR2 YSYEKL. The CDR3 spans 17 residues. CDR3 DNA: TGCGCCAGCAGCCAAAGGGGAGGGGGCCCCATCATGGGTGAAGCTTTCTTT. The encoded protein is CASSQRGGGPIMGEAFF.

This clonotype was counted between two and nine times. The chain is built from TRBV6-5 and TRBJ1-5, with D possibly being TRBD1 (6 bases). Germline V gene sequence: CDR1 MNHEY, CDR2 SVGAGI. V was shortened by 11 bases and J by 1 base, with 21 bases between the two germline ends. CDR3 length: 16 amino acids. The DNA for the CDR3 is TGTGCCGGCCTAACAGGGAAAAGTGGGAGCAATCAGCCCCAGCATTTT. As protein: CAGLTGKSGSNQPQHF.

This clonotype occurred many times. V and J are TRBV5-1 and TRBJ2-1; D call uncertain. The CDR3 loop spans 14 amino acids. Per germline, CDR1 SGHRS and CDR2 YFSETQ. V dropped 0 bases and J dropped 2 bases, with 6 bases sitting between them. This CDR3 reads CASSLEIPYNEQFF. In nucleotides, the CDR3 is TGCGCCAGCAGCTTGGAGATACCCTACAATGAGCAGTTCTTC.

There are a few counts of this clonotype. The V and J genes are TRBV6-1 and TRBJ1-2; perhaps TRBD1 as D (5 bases). Germline V lookup: CDR1 MNHNS, CDR2 SASEGT. This CDR3 has 16 residues. Trimming stripped 0 bases from V and 8 bases from J, with 19 bases between. CDR3 protein: CASSEAPHSGASGYTF. CDR3 nucleotide sequence: TGTGCCAGCAGTGAAGCGCCCCACAGCGGGGCCTCCGGCTACACCTTC.

The rearrangement joins TRBV3-1 to TRBJ2-7, with TRBD1 as a possible D gene (6 bases). Germline V gene sequence: CDR1 LGHDT, CDR2 YNNKEL (reference sequence). The CDR3 is 13 amino acids. V gave up 3 bases and J gave up 3 bases, with 9 bases separating them. CDR3 DNA sequence: TGTGCCAGCAGCCATGGGACAAGCTACGAGCAGTACGTC. It translates to CASSHGTSYEQYV.

This clonotype was seen only a few times. The chain links TRBV7-3 to TRBJ2-2; D remains ambiguous. Germline loops: CDR1 SGHTA, CDR2 FQGTGA. V lost 1 base and J lost 6, with 6 bases in between. This CDR3 contains 13 residues. CDR3 in DNA: TGTGCCAGCAGCTTAATTCTGGCCGGGGAGCTGTTTTTT. Amino acids: CASSLILAGELFF. Based on the CDR3 plus reference TRBV7-3 and TRBJ2-2, the full variable domain is GAGVSQTPSNKVTEKGKYVELRCDPISGHTALYWYRQSLGQGPEFLIYFQGTGAADDSGLPNDRFFAVRPEGSVSTLKIQRTERGDSAVYLCASSLILAGELFFGEGSRLTVL.

This clonotype was counted at least ten times. J is TRBJ1-5 and V is TRBV11-2; D unresolved. Per the germline V gene, CDR1 is SGHAT and CDR2 is FQNNGV. V was clipped by 0 bases and J by 4 bases, with 4 bases between them. The CDR3 is 13 residues long. The CDR3 DNA follows: TGTGCCAGCAGCTTAGAGAGGAATCAGCCCCAGCATTTT. Residues: CASSLERNQPQHF.

This clonotype showed up just a few times. This chain joins TRBV4-3 and TRBJ2-3, with D perhaps matching TRBD1 or TRBD2 (5 bases each). This CDR3 is 15 amino acids long. Germline loops: CDR1 LGHNA, CDR2 YSLEER. V lost 0 bases and J 1 base, leaving 8 bases between the germline ends. CDR3 in DNA: TGCGCCAGCAGCCAAGAGGGGGTGGGCACAGATACGCAGTATTTT. Translating it yields CASSQEGVGTDTQYF.

Concerning this clonotype: The junction and the germline gene differ at one end; a read error may be behind it. The chain employs TRBV7-2 and TRBJ2-1, with 7 nucleotides matching TRBD2. The CDR3 is 14 residues long. The germline gives CDR1 SGHTA, CDR2 FQGNSA. The DNA for the CDR3 is TGTGCCAGCAGCTTCGATAGCGGGCCCCTAGAGCGGTTCTTC. Its protein is CASSFDSGPLERFF.

The table lists this clonotype with a few counts. V and J are TRBV3-1 and TRBJ1-1, with D possibly matching TRBD1 (6 bases). The CDR3 spans 14 residues. CDR1 and CDR2 from the germline V gene are LGHDT and YNNKEL (reference sequence). The ends were cut back, 1 base at V and 7 bases at J, with 13 bases in the middle. The CDR3, as DNA: TGTGCCAGCAGCCAAGCCCACAGGGAAGGTGAAGCTTTCTTT. Its translation is CASSQAHREGEAFF. Filled out from reference TRBV3-1 and TRBJ1-1, the complete variable domain reads DTAVSQTPKYLVTQMGNDKSIKCEQNLGHDTMYWYKQDSKKFLKIMFSYNNKELIINETVPNRFSPKSPDKAHLNLHINSLELGDSAVYFCASSQAHREGEAFFGQGTRLTVV.

As concerns this clonotype: A single base separates this from a much larger clone, so it may be a read error. The CDR3 loop reads CATANTAELFF. For the CDR3, the DNA is TGTGCCACCGCGAACACCGCGGAGCTGTTTTTT. The J gene is TRBJ2-2, the V gene TRBV10-3; no reliable D call. Per the germline V gene, CDR1 is ENHRY and CDR2 is SYGVKD. This CDR3 is built from 11 residues.

The chain is built from TRBV5-5 and TRBJ1-6; D is unclear. Germline lookup yields CDR1 SGHKS and CDR2 YYEKEE (reference sequence). Trimming left V 0 bases short and J 0 bases short, with 10 bases between. This CDR3 has 17 residues. The CDR3 nucleotides are TGTGCCAGCAGCTTGGTCAGGACGTTCTCCTATAATTCACCCCTCCACTTT. It translates to CASSLVRTFSYNSPLHF.